The 27 T cell receptor beta chains below all came from one sample that was sequenced in a study of control samples from healthy donors and cancer patients. Profiled with immunoSEQ multiplex PCR; TCRdb holds only in-frame clones, not every one. The top ten clones hold 2.9% of a sample with 120,000 or so clones, roughly 86% of them seen once. The sample consisted of blood. These receptors originate from a man between 60 and 70 years old in good health.

This clone showed up just a few times. The V call is TRBV19, the J call TRBJ1-3; no reliable D call. Germline V gives CDR1 LNHDA, CDR2 SQIVND (reference sequence). This CDR3 is built from 16 residues. V was trimmed by 9 bases and J by 2 bases, leaving 20 bases between them. CDR3 sequence reads: CASSPIDYKTGNTIYF. CDR3 DNA sequence: TGTGCCAGCTCGCCGATAGATTATAAAACTGGAAACACCATATATTTT.

J is TRBJ2-2 and V is TRBV15, with D perhaps assigned TRBD1 or TRBD2 (5 bases each). Trimming pared 0 bases from V and 6 bases from J, leaving 14 bases between. This CDR3 is built from 16 residues. Germline CDR1 reads LNHNV; CDR2 reads YYDKDF (reference sequence). In DNA, the CDR3 is TGTGCCACCAGCAGAGATCGTGTGGTGGGGGCCGGGGAGCTGTTTTTT. The encoded protein is CATSRDRVVGAGELFF.

The gene calls are TRBV12-3 or TRBV12-4 and TRBJ1-2; D is unresolved. CDR3 length: 12 residues. V was trimmed by 6 bases and J by 5 bases, leaving 10 bases between them. Written as DNA, the CDR3 is TGTGCCAGCAGCTCCCCTGGGTATGGCTACACCTTC. It is translated as CASSSPGYGYTF.

This clone was found a few times. This sequence joins TRBV28 and TRBJ1-5; TRBD1 matches 9 bases. V gave up 8 bases and J gave up 1 base; unmatched junction bases: 6. The germline V gene encodes CDR1 MDHEN and CDR2 SYDVKM. The CDR3 runs to 15 residues. The CDR3 coding sequence is TGTGCCAGCCAGACAGGGGGATTAAGCAATCAGCCCCAGCATTTT. Translating it yields CASQTGGLSNQPQHF.

The chain links TRBV30 to TRBJ1-2, with D possibly TRBD1 on 6 matching bases. Trimming removed 5 bases at V and 7 bases at J, with 20 bases between. CDR3 size: 14 residues. Per germline, CDR1 GTSNPN and CDR2 SVGIG (reference sequence). The CDR3 region is CAWEDWGAVAGYTF. In nucleotides, the CDR3 is TGTGCCTGGGAAGACTGGGGGGCAGTAGCTGGCTACACCTTC.

This sequence joins TRBV19 and TRBJ1-1, with TRBD1 identical over 7 bases. The V gene end was trimmed by 10 bases and the J gene end by 11 bases; junction bases not matched to a gene: 7. Per germline, CDR1 LNHDA and CDR2 SQIVND (reference sequence). The CDR3 is made up of 10 amino acids. The CDR3: CATRQGDAFF. The CDR3 nucleotides are TGTGCCACACGGCAGGGGGATGCTTTCTTT.

This chain uses TRBV11-3 with TRBJ2-2; 8 bases are a match to TRBD2. J was trimmed by 2 bases and V by 5 bases; bases with no gene match: 7. The CDR3 has 16 residues. Germline lookup yields CDR1 SGHNT and CDR2 YENEEA. The CDR3 loop reads CASSETSGTNTGELFF. The CDR3 DNA reads TGTGCCAGCAGCGAAACTAGCGGTACTAACACCGGGGAGCTGTTTTTT.

V and J are TRBV12-3 or TRBV12-4 and TRBJ1-1; a weak D match, TRBD1 (6 bases). CDR3 length: 13 amino acids. Trimming left V 3 bases short and J 4 bases short, with 9 bases between. Here the CDR3 DNA reads TGTGCCAGCAGTTTTAGGGGGAGCACTGAAGCTTTCTTT. Translating gives CASSFRGSTEAFF.

V gene TRBV5-1 combines with J gene TRBJ2-3; 10 bases align to TRBD2. Germline assignment: CDR1 SGHRS and CDR2 YFSETQ. The CDR3 loop spans 14 amino acids. The junction had 1 base not matched to a gene; V was cut back by 2 bases and J by 4 bases. CDR3 nucleotides: TGCGCCAGCAGCTTTGGACTAGCGGCAGATACGCAGTATTTT. It yields the protein CASSFGLAADTQYF.

The V gene is TRBV27, the J gene TRBJ1-6; D perhaps matches TRBD1 (6 bases). The germline CDR1 and CDR2 sequences are MNHEY and SMNVEV (reference sequence). The V end lost 6 bases, the J end lost 9 bases, and 24 bases lay between the germline ends. The CDR3 covers 17 residues. DNA for the CDR3: TGTGCCAGCAGACCAGGACAGACAGGTCGACTGACTTCACCCCTCCACTTT. Protein sequence: CASRPGQTGRLTSPLHF.

The rearrangement joins TRBV10-3 to TRBJ2-2, with 16 nucleotides matching TRBD2. The CDR3 runs 17 residues. Germline CDR1 and CDR2: ENHRY and SYGVKD. V lost 8 bases and J lost 4; bases outside the gene matches: 7. In DNA form, the CDR3 reads TGTGCCATCTCCGGGACTAGCGGGGGGGCTACCACCGGGGAGCTGTTTTTT. Translating gives CAISGTSGGATTGELFF.

J is TRBJ1-2 and V is TRBV27; D is unclear. Per germline, CDR1 MNHEY and CDR2 SMNVEV (reference sequence). Trimming shortened V by 2 bases and J by 8 bases, and 9 bases separated the two germline ends. This CDR3 is 12 amino acids long. The CDR3 bases are TGTGCCAGCAGTTTAATCGGAGAGGGCTACACCTTC. Its protein product is CASSLIGEGYTF.

V usage is TRBV2 and J usage is TRBJ1-4, with D possibly being TRBD1 (5 bases). Per the germline V gene, CDR1 is SNHLY and CDR2 is FYNNEI. The CDR3 totals 16 residues. The ends were cut back, 6 bases at V and 4 bases at J, with 18 bases in the middle. DNA of the CDR3: TGTGCCAGCAGGGCTAGATCGATCAGGGATAATGAAAAACTGTTTTTT. Translating it yields CASRARSIRDNEKLFF.

The chain has TRBV19 and TRBJ2-7; D is perhaps TRBD2 (7 bases). Trimming removed 5 bases from V and 4 bases from J, with 21 bases in between. Germline assignment: CDR1 LNHDA and CDR2 SQIVND (reference sequence). This CDR3 contains 16 residues. The CDR3 loop reads CASSPSLEQGGYEQYF. CDR3 nucleotide sequence: TGTGCCAGTAGTCCAAGTTTGGAACAGGGAGGGTACGAGCAGTACTTC.

The chain couples TRBV7-6 to TRBJ1-1, with D possibly being TRBD1 (6 bases). Trimming shortened V by 1 base and J by 4 bases, and 16 bases separated the two germline ends. Germline loops: CDR1 SGHVS, CDR2 FNYEAQ. This CDR3 spans 16 amino acids. The CDR3 DNA sequence: TGTGCCAGCAGCTTAGGTAATCAGGGGTTAGGCACTGAAGCTTTCTTT. It yields the protein CASSLGNQGLGTEAFF.

The chain combines TRBV27 with TRBJ1-5; D not resolved. With 0 bases removed from V and 2 bases from J, the gap between germline ends came to 11 bases. Germline lookup yields CDR1 MNHEY and CDR2 SMNVEV (reference sequence). The CDR3 sequence is 16 residues long. CDR3 sequence: CASSLSSPSGNQPQHF. CDR3 bases: TGTGCCAGCAGTTTATCCTCACCCAGCGGCAATCAGCCCCAGCATTTT.

The chain is built from TRBV7-3 and TRBJ1-2; possibly TRBD1 for D (5 bases). Germline values: CDR1 SGHTA, CDR2 FQGTGA. V gave up 5 bases and J gave up 6 bases, with 19 bases separating them. The CDR3 has 15 amino acids. The CDR3 DNA reads TGTGCCAGCAGCCTCCAGGGTATAGGCAGTGATGGCTACACCTTC. It yields the protein CASSLQGIGSDGYTF. The full variable domain, rest sourced from reference TRBV7-3 and TRBJ1-2, is GAGVSQTPSNKVTEKGKYVELRCDPISGHTALYWYRQSLGQGPEFLIYFQGTGAADDSGLPNDRFFAVRPEGSVSTLKIQRTERGDSAVYLCASSLQGIGSDGYTFGSGTRLTVV.

The chain has TRBV5-1 and TRBJ1-3; no firm D call. The V end was cut by 5 bases, the J end by 4 bases, with 10 bases between. The CDR3 extends over 13 amino acids. Germline CDR1 SGHRS, CDR2 YFSETQ. The CDR3 is CASRPFTGNTIYF. The CDR3 region has the DNA TGCGCCAGCAGGCCATTCACCGGAAACACCATATATTTT.

V and J are TRBV25-1 and TRBJ1-2; D is unclear. CDR3 length equals 11 residues. Germline lookup yields CDR1 MGHDK and CDR2 SYGVNS. Trimming removed 3 bases from V and 4 bases from J, with 3 bases in between. CDR3 DNA sequence: TGTGCCAGCAGTGACCTCTATGGCTACACCTTC. This encodes CASSDLYGYTF.

The gene calls are TRBV9 and TRBJ2-1, with TRBD2 identical over 16 bases. The ends lost 4 bases at V and 4 bases at J; junction bases unmatched: 5. The germline CDR1 and CDR2 sequences are SGDLS and YYNGEE. The CDR3 length is 17 residues. The CDR3 DNA follows: TGTGCCAGCAGCCCTGGGACTAGCGGGGGGGCTTACAATGAGCAGTTCTTC. As protein: CASSPGTSGGAYNEQFF.

Concerning this clone: At one end, the junction sequence differs from germline, possibly due to a read error. The chain couples TRBV6-5 to TRBJ2-5; D remains unclear. The CDR3 has 13 residues. Germline CDR1 MNHEY, CDR2 SVGAGI. Here the CDR3 DNA reads TGTGCCAGCAGTAACTCGGACGTAGGGACCCAGTACTTC. Translated, it gives CASSNSDVGTQYF.

The chain joins TRBV5-1 to TRBJ2-2; TRBD2 aligns across 13 bases. CDR3 length: 18 residues. Germline-derived CDR1 and CDR2 are SGHRS and YFSETQ. With 2 bases clipped from V and 1 base from J, the junction kept 5 bases outside the gene matches. CDR3 sequence reads: CASSFGLAGALNTGELFF. In nucleotides, the CDR3 is TGCGCCAGCAGCTTTGGACTAGCGGGGGCCCTGAACACCGGGGAGCTGTTTTTT.

This rearrangement joins TRBV19 to TRBJ1-5, with D possibly TRBD1 on 6 matching bases. This CDR3 spans 19 amino acids. Germline loops: CDR1 LNHDA, CDR2 SQIVND (reference sequence). V lost 4 bases, J lost 2 bases, and 24 bases lay in between. In nucleotides, the CDR3 is TGTGCCAGTAGTACCCCCCTCGGGGGCAGGAGGAGAGGCAATCAGCCCCAGCATTTT. This gives the protein CASSTPLGGRRRGNQPQHF.

This chain links TRBV19 with TRBJ1-1; D call uncertain. Germline CDR1 is LNHDA and CDR2 is SQIVND (reference sequence). Trimming took 2 bases from V and 3 from J, leaving 22 bases between them. The CDR3 contains 18 residues. The chain's CDR3 is CASSIPWVVEGGDTEAFF. The CDR3 bases are TGTGCCAGTAGTATACCGTGGGTAGTCGAAGGTGGCGACACTGAAGCTTTCTTT.

The chain is built from TRBV18 and TRBJ1-3; 7 bases agree with TRBD1. Trimming at V came to 6 bases and at J to 1 base, leaving 12 bases not matched to a gene. From germline, CDR1 is KGHSH and CDR2 LQKENI. The CDR3 sequence is 17 residues long. CDR3: CASSRQGPASSGNTIYF. Here the CDR3 DNA reads TGTGCCAGCTCCCGACAGGGTCCCGCGTCGTCTGGAAACACCATATATTTT.

This clone appeared a few times. The J gene is TRBJ2-7, the V gene TRBV20-1; no reliable D call. Trimming left V 3 bases short and J 4 bases short, with 16 bases between. The CDR3 consists of 14 residues. Looked up from germline, CDR1 is DFQATT and CDR2 is SNEGSKA (reference sequence). The CDR3 protein is CSASLPAPVYEQYF. The CDR3 DNA follows: TGCAGTGCTAGTCTCCCAGCCCCCGTTTACGAGCAGTACTTC.

This rearrangement joins TRBV12-3 or TRBV12-4 to TRBJ2-4, with D unresolved. Trimming removed 5 bases at V and 5 bases at J, with 7 bases between. This CDR3 contains 12 residues. In DNA, the CDR3 is TGTGCCAGCAGTCGCGATGAAAACATTCAGTACTTC. This gives the protein CASSRDENIQYF.